The T cell receptor beta chain under discussion was sequenced for a study of OX40 agonist ivuxolimab in advanced cancers. Concerning the study at large: Ivuxolimab, which targeted the costimulatory receptor OX40 (CD134), was an agonistic, fully human IgG2 monoclonal antibody. Intravenous ivuxolimab was administered to patients every 2 weeks at six dose levels: 0.01, 0.1, 0.3, 1.5, 3 and 10 mg/kg. The paper covers the monotherapy dose-escalation part of the phase I ivuxolimab trial, which included N of about 56 patients. The point of sequencing TCRbeta in the periphery was to test whether ivuxolimab changed TCR sequence diversity and drove clonal T-cell expansion. Patients were allowed to have had prior anti-PD-1, anti-PD-L1 or anti-CTLA-4 therapy, and around two fifths of the dose-escalation patients had been treated with checkpoint inhibitors. Partial responses occurred in three dose-escalation patients: two with cutaneous melanoma and one with hepatocellular carcinoma. In the dose-escalation cohort, more than 75% of patients were male, and the mean age was approximately 60 years, with a range of about 23 to 80. Of the 50 to 55 dose-escalation patients, hepatocellular carcinoma was present in about 20, melanoma in around 15, renal cell carcinoma in 9 and head and neck cancer in 9. Broad study findings and their caveats: On average, CD8+ T cells showed more expanded clones than CD4+ T cells after ivuxolimab. In the 0.1-3.0 mg/kg groups, partial responders were among the patients with the lowest normalized peripheral clonal expansion, particularly in CD8+ T cells. Low levels of normalized T-cell clonal expansion were also seen in some patients who did not respond. Which antigens the clonally expanded peripheral T cells were specific for was not determined. At doses from 0.1 to 3.0 mg/kg, clonal expansion was seen in both CD4+ and CD8+ blood T cells between baseline and week 6.

For sequencing of the TCRbeta CDR3 region, genomic DNA was extracted from the sorted cells. TCRbeta CDR3 regions were sequenced using the immunoSEQ Assay. The table comes from immuneACCESS by way of TCRdb, which keeps in-frame sequences with V and J called. Part of the clones is missing from these tables; in studies checked, under half for an unresolved V gene and the rest for unknown reasons. This sample is represented by tens of thousands of clones; around four fifths of them were singletons. The ten largest account for over 3.5% of the sample. The trial excluded patients who had a history of autoimmune disease or were on systemic immunosuppression. Peripheral blood for TCR sequencing was collected from all dose cohorts at baseline, on cycle 4 day 1, and on cycle 7 day 1. Samples came from an open-label, multicenter, first-in-human phase I dose-escalation trial of ivuxolimab. Adults with locally advanced or metastatic head and neck squamous cell, hepatocellular, melanoma or renal cell carcinoma were enrolled in the trial. Before TCR sequencing, CD4+ T cells and CD8+ T cells from peripheral blood were sorted into separate populations.

A remark on this clone: What this receptor recognizes is not known. No quality values exist for individual bases; no much larger clone is one base distant.

The germline V gene specifies MNHNS as CDR1 and SASEGT as CDR2. V sheds 3 bases and J sheds 4 bases, leaving 7 bases between their ends. Taken from cysteine to phenylalanine, the CDR3 has 13 residues. The retained sequence is limited to the CDR3, 39 bases, with the frame set at the first base. Here the chain combines TRBV6-1 and TRBJ2-1; tentative D gene TRBD2, with 6 bases matching. This sample comprised CD4+ or CD8+ T cells sorted from blood, obtained in a trial of the OX40 agonist ivuxolimab. The sequence came from an adult with an advanced solid tumor such as melanoma, head and neck, liver or kidney cancer. CDR3 sequence: CASSDGRYNEQFF. The base sequence is TGTGCCAGCAGTGACGGGAGATACAATGAGCAGTTCTTC.